What follows are 3 T cell receptor beta chains derived from one specimen sequenced in a study of shared clonotypes between healthy human individuals. TCRdb's copy holds only in-frame clones and misses some; the assay was immunoSEQ multiplex PCR. The profile shows 800,000 or so clones, around 96% of them singletons. CD45RO-negative, CCR7-positively selected cells formed the naive CD8 fraction, excluding terminally differentiated effector memory CD45RA+ cells. The source material was naive CD8+ T cells sorted from blood. These receptors were collected from a man between 25 and 39 years old in good health.

This sequence joins TRBV27 and TRBJ2-1, with a tentative D call TRBD1 (5 bases). V lost 5 bases and J 0 bases, leaving 17 bases between the germline ends. In germline, CDR1 is MNHEY, CDR2 SMNVEV (reference sequence). The length of the CDR3 is 17 residues. CDR3 DNA: TGTGCCAGCAGTAACTACCCCACAGGTTTCTCCTACAATGAGCAGTTCTTC. Its protein is CASSNYPTGFSYNEQFF.

The rearrangement links TRBV20-1 to TRBJ2-7; D not certain. CDR1 is DFQATT and CDR2 is SNEGSKA in the germline V gene (reference sequence). CDR3 length: 11 amino acids. Between the trimmed V and J ends, which lost 5 bases and 7 bases, there was a span of 12 bases. CDR3 DNA: TGCAGTGCTCCCATTTCTCTAGAGCAGTACTTC. Translated: CSAPISLEQYF.

This chain joins TRBV5-5 and TRBJ2-7; tentative D call: TRBD2 (6 bases). The germline CDR1 and CDR2 sequences are SGHKS and YYEKEE (reference sequence). CDR3 length equals 15 residues. V dropped 1 base and J dropped 0 bases, with 11 bases sitting between them. CDR3 region: CASSLWDSNSYEQYF. CDR3 in DNA: TGTGCCAGCAGCTTGTGGGACTCGAACTCCTACGAGCAGTACTTC.